This T cell receptor beta chain was sequenced in a study of cytomegalovirus exposure and HLA in healthy donors. Broader study findings: Within a later analysis, the majority of CMV-associated TCR beta chains appeared HLA-restricted. Analysis performed later found approximately 17,000 TCR beta sequences associated with HLA alleles at 0.05 false discovery rate. Diagnosis of cytomegalovirus status made by the classifier reportedly showed high specificity and sensitivity.

This clone occurred a few times. Its antigen is unidentified. Looked up from germline, CDR1 is KGHSH and CDR2 is LQKENI. The V gene end was trimmed by 3 bases and the J gene end by 7 bases; junction bases not matched to a gene: 5. CDR3 length: 14 amino acids. PCR employed 60 Vbeta and 13 Jbeta primers. Measured with immunoSEQ multiplex PCR; TCRdb has only the in-frame clones, and not every one. The sample records more than 95,000 clones, about 73% being singletons. This chain joins TRBV18 and TRBJ2-1; 8 bases line up with TRBD1. The source material was PBMCs. This clonotype originated in a middle-aged woman in good health and CMV-seronegative. CDR3 loop: CASSPWTGRNEQFF. The CDR3 nucleotides are TGTGCCAGCTCACCCTGGACAGGGAGGAATGAGCAGTTCTTC.